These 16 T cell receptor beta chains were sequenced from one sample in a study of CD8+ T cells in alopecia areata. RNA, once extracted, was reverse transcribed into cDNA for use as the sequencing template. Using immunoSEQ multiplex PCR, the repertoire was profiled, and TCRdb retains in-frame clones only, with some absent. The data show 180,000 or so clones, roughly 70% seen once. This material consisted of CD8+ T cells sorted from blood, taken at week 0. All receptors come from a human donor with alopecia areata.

The CDR3, as DNA: TGCAGCGTTGAAGAAGTCGCCTACGCGGACAGATACAATGAGCAGTTCTTC. Translated: CSVEEVAYADRYNEQFF. V and J are TRBV29-1 and TRBJ2-1, with a possible D match to TRBD1 (6 bases). CDR1 is SQVTM and CDR2 is ANQGSEA in the germline V gene. Deletions cut 0 bases from V and 4 bases from J, with 19 bases between. This CDR3 spans 17 amino acids.

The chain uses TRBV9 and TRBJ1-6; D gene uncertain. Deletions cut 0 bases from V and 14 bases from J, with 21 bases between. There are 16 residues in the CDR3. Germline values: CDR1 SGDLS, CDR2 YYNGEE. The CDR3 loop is CASSVGGGPPSSALHF. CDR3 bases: TGTGCCAGCAGCGTAGGGGGAGGGCCCCCAAGCTCGGCCCTCCACTTT. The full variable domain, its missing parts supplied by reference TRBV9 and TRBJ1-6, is DSGVTQTPKHLITATGQRVTLRCSPRSGDLSVYWYQQSLDQGLQFLIQYYNGEERAKGNILERFSAQQFPDLHSELNLSSLELGDSALYFCASSVGGGPPSSALHFGNGTRLTVT.

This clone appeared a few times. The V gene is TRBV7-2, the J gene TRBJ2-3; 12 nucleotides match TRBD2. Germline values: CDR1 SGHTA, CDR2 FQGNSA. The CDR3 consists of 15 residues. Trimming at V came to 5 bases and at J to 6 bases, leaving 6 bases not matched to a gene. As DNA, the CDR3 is TGTGCCAGCAGCCCTAGCGGGGGGGTCTCCGATACGCAGTATTTT. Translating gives CASSPSGGVSDTQYF.

CDR3 in amino acids: CAWRGSRDWLGQYF. CDR3 DNA: TGTGCCTGGAGGGGGTCACGGGACTGGTTAGGGCAGTACTTC. The chain combines TRBV30 with TRBJ2-5, with a tentative D call TRBD2 (6 bases). This CDR3 is built from 14 residues. Germline assignment: CDR1 GTSNPN and CDR2 SVGIG (reference sequence). Deletions cut 3 bases from V and 11 bases from J, with 22 bases between.

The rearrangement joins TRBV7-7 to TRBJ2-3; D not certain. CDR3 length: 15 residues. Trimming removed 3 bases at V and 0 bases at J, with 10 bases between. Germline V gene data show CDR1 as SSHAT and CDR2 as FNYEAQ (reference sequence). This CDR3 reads CASSFTTSSTDTQYF. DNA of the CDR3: TGTGCCAGCAGCTTTACTACATCTAGCACAGATACGCAGTATTTT.

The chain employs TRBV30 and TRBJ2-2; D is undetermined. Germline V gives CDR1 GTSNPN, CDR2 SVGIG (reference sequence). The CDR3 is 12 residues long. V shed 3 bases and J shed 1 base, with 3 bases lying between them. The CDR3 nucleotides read TGTGCCTGGAGCGAGAACACCGGGGAGCTGTTTTTT. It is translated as CAWSENTGELFF.

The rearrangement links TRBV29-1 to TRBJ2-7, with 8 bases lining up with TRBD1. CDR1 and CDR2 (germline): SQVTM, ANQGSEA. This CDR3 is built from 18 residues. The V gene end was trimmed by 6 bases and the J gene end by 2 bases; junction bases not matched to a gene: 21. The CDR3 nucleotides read TGCAGCGTGGGACAGGCTTTGGCTAGCTCCGGTAACCCCTACGAGCAGTACTTC. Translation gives CSVGQALASSGNPYEQYF.

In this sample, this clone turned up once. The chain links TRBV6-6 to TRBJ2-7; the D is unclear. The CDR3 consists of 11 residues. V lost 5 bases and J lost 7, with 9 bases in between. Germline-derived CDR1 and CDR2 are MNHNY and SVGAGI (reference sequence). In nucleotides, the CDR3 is TGTGCCAGCAGTGATCGGCGAGAGCAGTACTTC. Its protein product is CASSDRREQYF.

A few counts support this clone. CDR3 loop: CASSGIGTEAFF. The CDR3 DNA reads TGTGCCAGTTCAGGGATTGGAACTGAAGCTTTCTTT. The chain joins TRBV2 to TRBJ1-1; D perhaps matches TRBD1 (5 bases). This CDR3 is built from 12 residues. V lost 9 bases to trimming and J lost 5 bases, with 13 bases between them. The germline gives CDR1 SNHLY, CDR2 FYNNEI.

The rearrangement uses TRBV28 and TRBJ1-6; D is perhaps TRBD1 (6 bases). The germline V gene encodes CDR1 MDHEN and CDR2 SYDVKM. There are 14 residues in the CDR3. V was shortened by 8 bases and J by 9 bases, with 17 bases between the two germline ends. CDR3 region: CASWDIREVSPLHF. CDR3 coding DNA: TGTGCCAGCTGGGACATCAGGGAGGTTTCACCCCTCCACTTT.

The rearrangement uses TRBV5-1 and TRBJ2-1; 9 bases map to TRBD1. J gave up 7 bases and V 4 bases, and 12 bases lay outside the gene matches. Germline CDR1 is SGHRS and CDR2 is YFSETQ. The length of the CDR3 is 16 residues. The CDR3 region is CASSQNTGGYGNEQFF. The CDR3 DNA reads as TGCGCCAGCAGCCAAAATACAGGGGGCTATGGAAATGAGCAGTTCTTC.

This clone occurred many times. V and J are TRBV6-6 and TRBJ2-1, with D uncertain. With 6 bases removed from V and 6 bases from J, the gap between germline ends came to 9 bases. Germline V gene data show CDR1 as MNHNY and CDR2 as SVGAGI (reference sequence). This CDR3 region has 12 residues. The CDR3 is CASSSPGNEQFF. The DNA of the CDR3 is TGTGCCAGCAGCTCCCCAGGCAATGAGCAGTTCTTC.

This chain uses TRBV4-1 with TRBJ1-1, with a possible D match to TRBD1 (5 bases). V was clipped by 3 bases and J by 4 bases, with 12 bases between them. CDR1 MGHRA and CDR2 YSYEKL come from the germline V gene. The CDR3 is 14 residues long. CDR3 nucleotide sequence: TGCGCCAGCAGCCAGGGGGTGGCGGCCACTGAAGCTTTCTTT. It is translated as CASSQGVAATEAFF.

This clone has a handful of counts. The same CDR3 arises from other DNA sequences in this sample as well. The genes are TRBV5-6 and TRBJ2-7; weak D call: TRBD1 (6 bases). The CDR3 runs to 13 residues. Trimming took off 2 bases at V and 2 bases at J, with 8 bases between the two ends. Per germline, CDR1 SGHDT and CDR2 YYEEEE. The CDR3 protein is CASSFGQTYEQYF. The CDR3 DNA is TGTGCCAGCAGCTTTGGACAGACCTACGAGCAGTACTTC.

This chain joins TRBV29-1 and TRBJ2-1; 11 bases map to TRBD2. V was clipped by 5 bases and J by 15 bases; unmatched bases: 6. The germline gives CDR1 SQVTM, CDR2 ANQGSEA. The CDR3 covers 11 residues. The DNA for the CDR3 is TGCAGCGTTTTTAGCGGGGGGGCCCTGTTCTTC. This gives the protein CSVFSGGALFF.

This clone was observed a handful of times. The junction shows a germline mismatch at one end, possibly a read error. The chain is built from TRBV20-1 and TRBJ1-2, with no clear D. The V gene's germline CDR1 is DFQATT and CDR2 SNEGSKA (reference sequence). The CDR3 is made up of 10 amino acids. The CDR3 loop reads CSVGESPTLF. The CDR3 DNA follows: TGCAGTGTCGGTGAATCGCCTACCCTTTTC.